The next 25 T cell receptor beta chains were all read from a single sample in a study of blood T cell repertoires in COVID-19. The method was immunoSEQ multiplex PCR; TCRdb's version includes in-frame clones alone and lacks a portion of them. The sample holds 100,000 to 150,000 clones, 70% to 90% seen once. Source material: peripheral blood. The source of these receptors is a woman aged 45 to 65 with acute or convalescent COVID-19.

This clone was counted between two and nine times. The V call is TRBV18, the J call TRBJ1-1; D remains unclear. Trimming cost V 0 bases and J 11 bases, with 10 bases left between them. The CDR3 sequence is 12 residues long. Germline V gives CDR1 KGHSH, CDR2 LQKENI. The CDR3: CASSPPETGAFF. CDR3 bases: TGTGCCAGCTCACCACCGGAGACCGGGGCTTTCTTT.

In this sample, this clone turned up a few times. The chain employs TRBV10-3 and TRBJ1-3, with TRBD1 matching 8 bases. The CDR3 is 15 residues long. CDR1 and CDR2 (germline): ENHRY, SYGVKD. With 4 bases clipped from V and 2 bases from J, the junction kept 4 bases outside the gene matches. This CDR3 is CAISVETGAGNTIYF. DNA for the CDR3: TGTGCCATCAGTGTCGAGACAGGGGCTGGAAACACCATATATTTT.

In this sample, this clone turned up once. This rearrangement joins TRBV18 to TRBJ2-3, with TRBD2 matching over 12 bases. This CDR3 contains 19 residues. CDR1 is KGHSH, CDR2 LQKENI, per germline. Trimming took 3 bases from V and 4 from J; bases not matched to a gene: 14. The CDR3 sequence is CASSPTAKTSGSGPDTQYF. The DNA of the CDR3 is TGTGCCAGCTCACCGACAGCTAAGACTAGCGGGAGCGGCCCAGATACGCAGTATTTT.

In the case of this clone: This specimen includes other DNA sequences encoding the same CDR3. This chain uses TRBV24-1 with TRBJ1-5, with a possible D match to TRBD1 (5 bases). Looked up from germline, CDR1 is KGHDR and CDR2 is SFDVKD. V dropped 4 bases and J dropped 3 bases, with 9 bases sitting between them. The CDR3 extends over 14 amino acids. The CDR3 DNA is TGTGCCACCAGTGAGGGGGGGTTCAATCAGCCCCAGCATTTT. Its protein product is CATSEGGFNQPQHF.

The chain has TRBV2 and TRBJ1-1; D call uncertain. This CDR3 is built from 12 residues. V dropped 6 bases and J dropped 4 bases, with 9 bases sitting between them. Germline V gives CDR1 SNHLY, CDR2 FYNNEI. The CDR3 here is CASRVWATEAFF. CDR3 bases: TGTGCCAGCAGAGTTTGGGCCACTGAAGCTTTCTTT.

The chain recombines TRBV27 with TRBJ2-1, with 13 bases that match TRBD2. Germline V CDR1 and CDR2: MNHEY, SMNVEV (reference sequence). Trimming at V came to 7 bases and at J to 4 bases, leaving 7 bases not matched to a gene. The CDR3 is made up of 16 amino acids. CDR3 nucleotide sequence: TGTGCCAGCACCGTGACTAGCGGGAGGCTTTACAATGAGCAGTTCTTC. Translation gives CASTVTSGRLYNEQFF.

The chain combines TRBV10-3 with TRBJ1-2; TRBD1 agrees at 7 bases. V lost 5 bases, J lost 5 bases, and 20 bases stayed unmatched. CDR3 size: 18 residues. In germline, CDR1 is ENHRY, CDR2 SYGVKD. This CDR3 reads CAISPGQNTGKENYGYTF. CDR3 DNA: TGTGCCATCAGTCCGGGACAGAATACAGGAAAGGAGAATTATGGCTACACCTTC.

The chain links TRBV5-4 to TRBJ1-6; TRBD1 aligns across 8 bases. The CDR3 consists of 14 residues. Germline V gives CDR1 SGHNT, CDR2 YYREEE (reference sequence). The V and J ends lost 4 bases and 6 bases, in that order; junction bases with no gene match: 3. CDR3 residues: CASSVDRVNSPLHF. CDR3 in DNA: TGTGCCAGCAGCGTGGACAGGGTTAATTCACCCCTCCACTTT.

The rearrangement links TRBV2 to TRBJ1-5; D remains unclear. Germline CDR1 reads SNHLY; CDR2 reads FYNNEI. V was shortened by 7 bases and J by 6 bases, with 16 bases between the two germline ends. The CDR3 extends over 14 amino acids. The CDR3 is CASNIGGNGQPQHF. For the CDR3, the DNA is TGTGCCAGCAATATCGGAGGGAACGGTCAGCCCCAGCATTTT. Drawing the rest from reference TRBV2 and TRBJ1-5, the complete variable domain is EPEVTQTPSHQVTQMGQEVILRCVPISNHLYFYWYRQILGQKVEFLVSFYNNEISEKSEIFDDQFSVERPDGSNFTLKIRSTKLEDSAMYFCASNIGGNGQPQHFGDGTRLSIL.

Comment on this clone: The junction shows a germline mismatch at one end, possibly a read error. The chain is built from TRBV3-1 (or the pseudogene TRBV3-2) and TRBJ2-5; TRBD1 agrees at 7 bases. Germline V gives CDR1 LGHDT, CDR2 YNNKEL (reference sequence). This CDR3 is 12 amino acids long. As DNA, the CDR3 is TGTGCCAGCAGCCAAGGGCCGGGACAGTGCCACTTC. It specifies CASSQGPGQCHF.

CDR3 sequence: CASGLDRGSGRSDTQYF. DNA for the CDR3: TGTGCTAGTGGTTTGGACAGGGGTAGCGGGAGATCAGATACGCAGTATTTT. This chain links TRBV12-5 with TRBJ2-3; 9 bases fit TRBD2. CDR1 and CDR2 (germline): LGHNT, FRNRAP. V lost 1 base, J lost 4 bases, and 9 bases stayed unmatched. This CDR3 spans 17 amino acids.

The V call is TRBV19, the J call TRBJ1-1, with D uncertain. Germline values: CDR1 LNHDA, CDR2 SQIVND (reference sequence). The CDR3 length is 12 residues. The V end lost 4 bases, the J end lost 11 bases, and 14 bases lay between the germline ends. CDR3 nucleotides: TGTGCCAGTAGTACCCTGGGCCCTCCGGCTTTCTTT. Protein: CASSTLGPPAFF.

This sequence joins TRBV18 and TRBJ2-7; possible D gene TRBD1, 6 bases. Trimming pared 3 bases from V and 6 bases from J, leaving 15 bases between. The CDR3 has 14 residues. Germline V gene data show CDR1 as KGHSH and CDR2 as LQKENI. CDR3: CASSPGQGSREQYF. CDR3 DNA: TGTGCCAGCTCACCGGGGCAGGGGAGTCGCGAGCAGTACTTC. Using reference TRBV18 and TRBJ2-7 for the parts outside the CDR3, the full variable domain is NAGVMQNPRHLVRRRGQEARLRCSPMKGHSHVYWYRQLPEEGLKFMVYLQKENIIDESGMPKERFSAEFPKEGPSILRIQQVVRGDSAAYFCASSPGQGSREQYFGPGTRLTVT.

The chain is built from TRBV6-5 and TRBJ1-5; TRBD1 agrees at 7 bases. In germline, CDR1 is MNHEY, CDR2 SVGAGI. The trim removed 6 bases at V and 5 bases at J, leaving 4 bases unmatched. The CDR3 extends over 13 amino acids. In DNA form, the CDR3 reads TGTGCCAGCAGCGCCCAGGGGGATCAGCCCCAGCATTTT. Protein sequence: CASSAQGDQPQHF.

The chain combines TRBV19 with TRBJ2-1; 7 bases fit TRBD1. V was clipped by 2 bases and J by 9 bases; unmatched bases: 4. Germline V lookup: CDR1 LNHDA, CDR2 SQIVND (reference sequence). This CDR3 contains 13 residues. CDR3 sequence: CASSIRGRGEQFF. CDR3 coding DNA: TGTGCCAGTAGTATAAGGGGGCGCGGTGAGCAGTTCTTC.

V is TRBV6-1 and J is TRBJ2-3; TRBD2 is a possible D gene (6 bases). The CDR3 covers 15 residues. CDR1 is MNHNS and CDR2 is SASEGT in the germline V gene. Trimming shortened V by 2 bases and J by 1 base, and 10 bases separated the two germline ends. In nucleotides, the CDR3 is TGTGCCAGCAGTGAATTAGTAGCGGGCACAGATACGCAGTATTTT. This codes for CASSELVAGTDTQYF.

The gene calls are TRBV7-9 and TRBJ2-7; 11 positions agree with TRBD1. The CDR3 is 14 residues long. The germline V gene encodes CDR1 SEHNR and CDR2 FQNEAQ (reference sequence). The junction had 2 bases not matched to a gene; V was cut back by 4 bases and J by 3 bases. The CDR3 region is CASSSGQGVYEQYF. CDR3 DNA sequence: TGTGCCAGCAGCTCGGGACAGGGGGTCTACGAGCAGTACTTC.

This chain connects TRBV28 to TRBJ2-5, with TRBD1 matching over 9 bases. CDR3 length: 16 amino acids. V lost 4 bases to trimming and J lost 1 base; unmatched junction nucleotides: 7. CDR1 MDHEN and CDR2 SYDVKM come from the germline V gene. CDR3 DNA sequence: TGTGCCAGCAGTTCCCCCGACAGGGGGATCCAAGAGACCCAGTACTTC. It translates to CASSSPDRGIQETQYF.

The V call is TRBV18, the J call TRBJ2-5, with D maybe TRBD2 (6 bases). The V end was cut by 7 bases, the J end by 7 bases, with 16 bases between. Looked up from germline, CDR1 is KGHSH and CDR2 is LQKENI. The CDR3 is 13 residues long. The DNA for the CDR3 is TGTGCCAGCTTCACGGGACTCGGCGGGACCCAGTACTTC. Residues: CASFTGLGGTQYF. Using reference TRBV18 and TRBJ2-5 for the parts outside the CDR3, the full variable domain is NAGVMQNPRHLVRRRGQEARLRCSPMKGHSHVYWYRQLPEEGLKFMVYLQKENIIDESGMPKERFSAEFPKEGPSILRIQQVVRGDSAAYFCASFTGLGGTQYFGPGTRLLVL.

V gene TRBV19 combines with J gene TRBJ1-5, with D hard to call. The germline CDR1 and CDR2 sequences are LNHDA and SQIVND (reference sequence). Deletions cut 3 bases from V and 0 bases from J, with 9 bases between. This CDR3 has 15 amino acids. CDR3 sequence reads: CASSISQYSNQPQHF. In nucleotides, the CDR3 is TGTGCCAGTAGTATTAGCCAATATAGCAATCAGCCCCAGCATTTT.

The chain combines TRBV19 with TRBJ1-5; TRBD1 agrees at 8 bases. Germline V gives CDR1 LNHDA, CDR2 SQIVND (reference sequence). The CDR3 has 18 residues. V lost 3 bases, J lost 1 base, and 11 bases stayed unmatched. CDR3 in amino acids: CASSIAGQVVESNQPQHF. For the CDR3, the DNA is TGTGCCAGTAGTATTGCGGGACAGGTGGTGGAAAGCAATCAGCCCCAGCATTTT.

The chain joins TRBV18 to TRBJ2-2; D not resolved. The CDR3 has 13 amino acids. Per germline, CDR1 KGHSH and CDR2 LQKENI. V lost 8 bases and J lost 7, with 14 bases in between. The CDR3, as DNA: TGTGCCAGCCAATATGAGAAAATCGGGGAGCTGTTTTTT. This gives the protein CASQYEKIGELFF.

This clone was seen a single time. The chain has TRBV18 and TRBJ2-1, with unresolved D. CDR3 length: 13 amino acids. Germline V gene lookup returns CDR1 KGHSH and CDR2 LQKENI. The V and J ends lost 3 bases and 5 bases respectively, with 8 bases between them. The CDR3: CASSPLRDNEQFF. For the CDR3, the DNA is TGTGCCAGCTCACCCCTCCGGGACAATGAGCAGTTCTTC.

The rearrangement links TRBV18 to TRBJ2-7; TRBD1 aligns across 7 bases. The V gene end was trimmed by 0 bases and the J gene end by 3 bases; junction bases not matched to a gene: 5. The germline gives CDR1 KGHSH, CDR2 LQKENI. The CDR3 loop spans 15 amino acids. The CDR3 is CASSPPMGTDYEQYF. The CDR3 DNA reads as TGTGCCAGCTCACCACCCATGGGGACAGACTACGAGCAGTACTTC.

The V call is TRBV10-3, the J call TRBJ2-5; the D gene is possibly TRBD1 (5 bases). The germline CDR1 and CDR2 sequences are ENHRY and SYGVKD. The CDR3 runs 14 residues. Trimming took off 3 bases at V and 5 bases at J, with 13 bases between the two ends. The CDR3 nucleotides read TGTGCCATCAGTGAATCCAGGGTCGGGGAGACCCAGTACTTC. This translates into CAISESRVGETQYF.